The rows below give T cell receptor beta chains drawn from one sample of a study of blood T cell repertoires in COVID-19. Using immunoSEQ multiplex PCR, the repertoire was profiled, and TCRdb retains in-frame clones only, with some absent. Of about 400,000 clones in the sample, about 90% were seen once. Sequenced material: PBMCs or T cells enriched from blood (not recorded which). Receptors were obtained from a woman aged 30 to 39 who had recovered from COVID-19. Each CDR3 is given with its conserved first and last residue. The order of the fields is CDR3 protein, CDR3 DNA, V gene, D gene, J gene, clone size. D genes are given only for firm matches. Part of the rows lack a size; the others show once, few, many or a class for expanded clones.

CASTRGGAVQETQYF | TGTGCCAGCACCCGGGGGGGGGCGGTCCAAGAGACCCAGTACTTC | TRBV5-4 | TRBD2 | TRBJ2-5 | NA
CASSLTGAYNEKLFF | TGTGCCAGCAGCTTGACAGGGGCTTACAATGAAAAACTGTTTTTT | TRBV9 | TRBD1 | TRBJ1-4 | once
CASSAGQKNSGNTIYF | TGTGCCAGCTCAGCCGGACAGAAAAACTCTGGAAACACCATATATTTT | TRBV18 | NA | TRBJ1-3 | few
CASSQDRAGIYGYTF | TGTGCCAGCAGCCAAGATCGGGCGGGGATCTATGGCTACACCTTC | TRBV14 | NA | TRBJ1-2 | NA
CASSGGLAGNTGELFF | TGTGCCAGCAGTGGGGGACTAGCGGGGAACACCGGGGAGCTGTTTTTT | TRBV6-1 | TRBD2 | TRBJ2-2 | NA
CASRRAGKNTEAFF | TGTGCCAGCAGACGGGCGGGGAAGAACACTGAAGCTTTCTTT | TRBV28 | NA | TRBJ1-1 | NA
CASSHLEGYGYTF | TGCGCCAGCAGCCACCTCGAGGGTTATGGCTACACCTTC | TRBV5-1 | NA | TRBJ1-2 | NA
CASSFLSGADIQYF | TGTGCCAGCAGTTTCTTATCAGGGGCGGACATTCAGTACTTC | TRBV28 | NA | TRBJ2-4 | NA
CASSFRATGREPHGYTF | TGTGCCAGCAGCTTTCGGGCCACAGGGAGGGAACCCCATGGCTACACCTTC | TRBV13 | NA | TRBJ1-2 | NA
CASSNTSGSFYEQYF | TGTGCCAGCTCGAATACTAGCGGGAGTTTCTACGAGCAGTACTTC | TRBV11-2 | TRBD2 | TRBJ2-7 | NA
CATSAQAYGYTF | TGTGCCACCAGTGCCCAGGCTTATGGCTACACCTTC | TRBV24-1 | NA | TRBJ1-2 | NA
CASKGGDTEAFF | TGTGCCAGCAAAGGTGGAGACACTGAAGCTTTCTTT | TRBV28 | NA | TRBJ1-1 | NA
CASSYVRDTGELFF | TGTGCCAGCAGTTACGTGCGGGACACCGGGGAGCTGTTTTTT | TRBV6-5 | NA | TRBJ2-2 | NA
CASSLITSGYGELFF | TGTGCCAGCAGCTTAATTACTAGCGGGTACGGGGAGCTGTTTTTT | TRBV7-2 | TRBD2 | TRBJ2-2 | NA
CAWSLGTGNSPLHF | TGTGCCTGGAGTCTGGGGACAGGTAATTCACCCCTCCACTTT | TRBV30 | TRBD1 | TRBJ1-6 | once
CASSLLQGGNNQPQHF | TGTGCCAGCAGCCTCCTACAGGGGGGGAACAACCAGCCCCAGCATTTT | TRBV4-2 | TRBD1 | TRBJ1-5 | NA
CASSYITGGSYEQYF | TGTGCCAGCAGTTATATTACAGGGGGGAGCTACGAGCAGTACTTC | TRBV7-8 | TRBD1 | TRBJ2-7 | few